The entry below describes one T cell receptor beta chain. The sample comes from a study of cytomegalovirus exposure and HLA in healthy donors. Vbeta (60) and Jbeta (13) primers were used in the PCR. This table comes from immunoSEQ multiplex PCR, and its TCRdb copy is limited to in-frame clones, with some not included. Among under 250,000 clones listed, roughly 83% were seen once. The germline CDR1 and CDR2 sequences are SEHNR and FQNEAQ (reference sequence). V dropped 1 base and J dropped 7 bases, with 14 bases sitting between them. CDR3 size: 14 residues. The gene calls are TRBV7-9 and TRBJ2-7; the D is unclear. Sequencing was carried out using PBMCs. The sequence derives from a boy aged 2 to 10 in good health and CMV-seronegative. This chain's CDR3 is CASSLGDKSREQYF. DNA for the CDR3: TGTGCCAGCAGCTTAGGAGACAAGTCTCGGGAGCAGTACTTC.